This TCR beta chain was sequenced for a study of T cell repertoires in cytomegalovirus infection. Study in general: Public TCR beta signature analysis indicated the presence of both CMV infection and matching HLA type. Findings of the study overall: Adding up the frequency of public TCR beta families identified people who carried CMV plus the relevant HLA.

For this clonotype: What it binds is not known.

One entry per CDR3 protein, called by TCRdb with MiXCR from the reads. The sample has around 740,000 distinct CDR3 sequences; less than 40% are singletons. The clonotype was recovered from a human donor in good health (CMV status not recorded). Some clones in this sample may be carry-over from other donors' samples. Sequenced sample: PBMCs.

CDR3 in DNA: TGTGCCAGCAGCCAAGGAAGAGTAAGCTCCTACGAGCAGTACTTC. This encodes CASSQGRVSSYEQYF. This chain joins TRBV4-2 and TRBJ2-7; D is uncertain. Trimming stripped 1 base from V and 0 bases from J, with 10 bases between. CDR1 and CDR2 from the germline V gene are LGHNA and YNFKEQ. This CDR3 has 15 residues.